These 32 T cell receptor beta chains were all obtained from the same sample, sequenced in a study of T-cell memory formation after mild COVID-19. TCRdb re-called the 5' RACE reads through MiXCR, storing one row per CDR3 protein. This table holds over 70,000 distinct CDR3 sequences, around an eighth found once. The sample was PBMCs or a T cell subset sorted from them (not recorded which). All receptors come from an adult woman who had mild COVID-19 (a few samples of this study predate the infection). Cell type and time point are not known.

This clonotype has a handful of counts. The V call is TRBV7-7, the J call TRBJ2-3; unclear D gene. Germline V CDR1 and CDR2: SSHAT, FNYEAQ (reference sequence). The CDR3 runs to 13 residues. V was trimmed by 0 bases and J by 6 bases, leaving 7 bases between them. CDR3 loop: CASSLAFGDTQYF. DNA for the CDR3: TGTGCCAGCAGCTTAGCGTTCGGGGATACGCAGTATTTT.

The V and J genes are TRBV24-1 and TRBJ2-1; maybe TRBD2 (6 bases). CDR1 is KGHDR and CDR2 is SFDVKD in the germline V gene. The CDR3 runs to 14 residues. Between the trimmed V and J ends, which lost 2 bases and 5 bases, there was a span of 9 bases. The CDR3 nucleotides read TGTGCCACCAGTGATTCGACTAGGCACAATGAGCAGTTCTTC. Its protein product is CATSDSTRHNEQFF.

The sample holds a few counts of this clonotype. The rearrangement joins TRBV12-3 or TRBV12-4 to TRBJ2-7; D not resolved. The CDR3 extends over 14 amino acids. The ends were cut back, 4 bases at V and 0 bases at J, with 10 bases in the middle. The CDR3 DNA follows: TGTGCCAGCAGTTCCCCGGAGCGCTCCTACGAGCAGTACTTC. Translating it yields CASSSPERSYEQYF.

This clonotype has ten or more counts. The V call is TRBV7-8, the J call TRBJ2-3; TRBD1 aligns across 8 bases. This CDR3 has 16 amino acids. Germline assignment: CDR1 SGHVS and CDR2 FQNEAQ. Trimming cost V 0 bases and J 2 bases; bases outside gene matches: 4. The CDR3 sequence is CASSLAWQGATDTQYF. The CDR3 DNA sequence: TGTGCCAGCAGCTTAGCCTGGCAGGGGGCCACAGATACGCAGTATTTT.

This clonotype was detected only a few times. The DNA for the CDR3 is TGCAGCGTAACTAGCGGGTACAATGAGCAGTTCTTC. It encodes CSVTSGYNEQFF. The chain combines TRBV29-1 with TRBJ2-1, with 9 positions matching TRBD2. The J segment lost 4 bases and the V segment lost 6 bases, leaving 1 base of the junction unmatched. Germline CDR1 reads SQVTM; CDR2 reads ANQGSEA. The CDR3 runs to 12 residues.

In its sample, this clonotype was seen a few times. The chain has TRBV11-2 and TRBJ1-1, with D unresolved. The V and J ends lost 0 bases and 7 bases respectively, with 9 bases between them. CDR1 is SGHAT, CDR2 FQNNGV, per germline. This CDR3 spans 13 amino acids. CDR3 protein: CASSLDKAGEAFF. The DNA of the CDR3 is TGTGCCAGCAGCTTAGATAAGGCAGGTGAAGCTTTCTTT.

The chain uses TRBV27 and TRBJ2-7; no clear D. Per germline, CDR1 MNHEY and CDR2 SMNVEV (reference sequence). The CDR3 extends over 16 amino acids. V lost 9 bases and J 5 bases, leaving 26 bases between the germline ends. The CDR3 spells CASSGHPPDTIDEQYF. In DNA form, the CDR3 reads TGTGCCAGTTCCGGGCATCCCCCCGACACTATCGACGAGCAGTACTTC.

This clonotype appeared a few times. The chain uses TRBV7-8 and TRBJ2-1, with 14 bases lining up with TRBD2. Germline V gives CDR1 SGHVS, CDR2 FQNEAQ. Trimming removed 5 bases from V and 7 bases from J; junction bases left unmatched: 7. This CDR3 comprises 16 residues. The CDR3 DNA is TGTGCCAGCAGCCCATCCGGACTAGCGGGGGGAAATGAGCAGTTCTTC. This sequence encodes CASSPSGLAGGNEQFF.

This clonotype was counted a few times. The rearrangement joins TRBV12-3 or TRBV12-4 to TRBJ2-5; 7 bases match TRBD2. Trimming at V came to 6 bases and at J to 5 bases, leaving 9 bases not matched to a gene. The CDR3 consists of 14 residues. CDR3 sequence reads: CASSPGEGRETQYF. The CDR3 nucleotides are TGTGCCAGCAGCCCTGGGGAGGGTCGGGAGACCCAGTACTTC.

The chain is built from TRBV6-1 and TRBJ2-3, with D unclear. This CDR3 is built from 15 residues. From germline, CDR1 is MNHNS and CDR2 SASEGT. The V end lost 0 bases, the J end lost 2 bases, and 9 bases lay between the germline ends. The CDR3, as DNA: TGTGCCAGCAGTGAAGCGCTATCTATCACAGATACGCAGTATTTT. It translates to CASSEALSITDTQYF.

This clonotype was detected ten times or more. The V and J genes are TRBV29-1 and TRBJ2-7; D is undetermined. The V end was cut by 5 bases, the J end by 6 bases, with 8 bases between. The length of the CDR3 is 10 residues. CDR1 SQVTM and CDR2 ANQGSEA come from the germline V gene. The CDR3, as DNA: TGCAGCGTTTGGGTCTCCGAGCAGTACTTC. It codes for CSVWVSEQYF.

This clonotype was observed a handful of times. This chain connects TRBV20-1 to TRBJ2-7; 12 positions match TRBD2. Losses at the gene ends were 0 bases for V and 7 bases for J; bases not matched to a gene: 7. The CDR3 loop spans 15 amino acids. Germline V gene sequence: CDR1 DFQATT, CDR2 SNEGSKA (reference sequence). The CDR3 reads CSARDSSGRASEQYF. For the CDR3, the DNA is TGCAGTGCTAGAGATTCTAGCGGGAGGGCCAGTGAGCAGTACTTC.

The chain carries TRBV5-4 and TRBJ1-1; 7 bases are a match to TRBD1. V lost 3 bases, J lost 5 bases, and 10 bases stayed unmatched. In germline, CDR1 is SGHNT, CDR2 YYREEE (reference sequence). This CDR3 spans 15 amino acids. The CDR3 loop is CASSSGQHAGTEAFF. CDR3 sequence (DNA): TGTGCCAGCAGCTCGGGACAGCATGCCGGAACTGAAGCTTTCTTT.

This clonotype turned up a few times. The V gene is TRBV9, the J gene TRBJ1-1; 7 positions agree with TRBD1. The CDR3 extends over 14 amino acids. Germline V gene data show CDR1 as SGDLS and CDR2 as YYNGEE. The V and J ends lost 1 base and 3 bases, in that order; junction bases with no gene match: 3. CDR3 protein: CASSVTGEHTEAFF. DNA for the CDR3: TGTGCCAGCAGCGTAACAGGGGAACACACTGAAGCTTTCTTT.

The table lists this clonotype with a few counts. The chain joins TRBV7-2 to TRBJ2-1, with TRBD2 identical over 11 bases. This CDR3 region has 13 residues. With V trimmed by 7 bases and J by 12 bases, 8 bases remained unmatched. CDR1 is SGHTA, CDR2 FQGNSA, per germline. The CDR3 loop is CASNLAGGKVQFF. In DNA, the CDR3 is TGTGCCAGCAACCTAGCGGGGGGCAAGGTGCAGTTCTTC.

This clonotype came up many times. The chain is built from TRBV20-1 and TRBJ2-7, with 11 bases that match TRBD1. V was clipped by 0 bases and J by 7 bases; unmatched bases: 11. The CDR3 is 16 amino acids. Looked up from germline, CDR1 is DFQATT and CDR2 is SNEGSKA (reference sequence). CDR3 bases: TGCAGTGCTAGAGATTCCCCCGGGACAGGGGGTCGAGAGCAGTACTTC. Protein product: CSARDSPGTGGREQYF.

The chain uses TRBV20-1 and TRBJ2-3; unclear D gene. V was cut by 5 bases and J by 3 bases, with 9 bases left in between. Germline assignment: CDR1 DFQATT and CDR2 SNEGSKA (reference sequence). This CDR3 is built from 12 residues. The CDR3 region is CSAVGETDTQYF. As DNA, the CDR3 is TGCAGTGCTGTAGGAGAAACAGATACGCAGTATTTT.

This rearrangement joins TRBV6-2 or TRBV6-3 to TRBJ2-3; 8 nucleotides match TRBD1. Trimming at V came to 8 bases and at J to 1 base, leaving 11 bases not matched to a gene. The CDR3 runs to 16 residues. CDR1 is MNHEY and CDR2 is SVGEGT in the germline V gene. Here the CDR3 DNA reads TGTGCCAGCGGGACAGGAGGGACCTGGGGCACAGATACGCAGTATTTT. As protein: CASGTGGTWGTDTQYF.

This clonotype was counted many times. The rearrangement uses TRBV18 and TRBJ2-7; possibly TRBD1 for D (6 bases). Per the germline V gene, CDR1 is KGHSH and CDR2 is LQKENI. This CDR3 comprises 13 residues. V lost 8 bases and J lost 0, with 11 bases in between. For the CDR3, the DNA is TGTGCCAGCAGCCCGGACAGCTCCTACGAGCAGTACTTC. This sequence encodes CASSPDSSYEQYF.

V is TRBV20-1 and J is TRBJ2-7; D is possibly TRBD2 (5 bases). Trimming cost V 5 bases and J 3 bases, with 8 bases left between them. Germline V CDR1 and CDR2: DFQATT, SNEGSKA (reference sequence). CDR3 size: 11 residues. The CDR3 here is CSAATNYEQYF. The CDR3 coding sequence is TGCAGTGCTGCGACTAACTACGAGCAGTACTTC.

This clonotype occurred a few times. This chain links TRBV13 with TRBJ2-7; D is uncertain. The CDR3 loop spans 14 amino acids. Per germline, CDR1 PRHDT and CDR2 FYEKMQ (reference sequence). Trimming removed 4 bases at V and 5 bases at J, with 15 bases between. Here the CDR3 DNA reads TGTGCCAGCAGCTCACGGCCTGGGCCCCACGAGCAGTACTTC. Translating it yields CASSSRPGPHEQYF.

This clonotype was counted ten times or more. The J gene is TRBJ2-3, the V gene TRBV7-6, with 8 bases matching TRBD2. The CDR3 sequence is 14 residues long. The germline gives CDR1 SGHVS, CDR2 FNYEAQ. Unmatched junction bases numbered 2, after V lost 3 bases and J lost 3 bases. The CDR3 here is CASSFSGETDTQYF. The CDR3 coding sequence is TGTGCCAGCAGCTTTAGCGGGGAAACAGATACGCAGTATTTT.

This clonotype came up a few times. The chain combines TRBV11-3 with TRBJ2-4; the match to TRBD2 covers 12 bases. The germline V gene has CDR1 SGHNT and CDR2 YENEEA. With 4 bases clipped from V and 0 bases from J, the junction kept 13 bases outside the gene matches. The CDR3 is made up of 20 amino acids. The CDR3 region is CASSWDPLAGGDLAKNIQYF. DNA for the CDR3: TGTGCCAGCAGCTGGGACCCACTAGCGGGAGGAGACTTAGCCAAAAACATTCAGTACTTC.

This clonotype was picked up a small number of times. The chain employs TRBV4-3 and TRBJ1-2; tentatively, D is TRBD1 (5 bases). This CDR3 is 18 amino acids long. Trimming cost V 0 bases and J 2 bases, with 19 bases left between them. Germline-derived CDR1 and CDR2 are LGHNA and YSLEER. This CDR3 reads CASSQDFVGTLDNYGYTF. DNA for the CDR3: TGCGCCAGCAGCCAAGATTTTGTCGGGACCCTGGACAACTATGGCTACACCTTC.

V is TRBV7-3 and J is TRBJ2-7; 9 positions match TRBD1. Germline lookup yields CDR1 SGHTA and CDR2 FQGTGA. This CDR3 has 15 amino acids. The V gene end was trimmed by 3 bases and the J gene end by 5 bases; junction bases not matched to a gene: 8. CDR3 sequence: CASSLSGTGLNEQYF. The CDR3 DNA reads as TGTGCCAGCAGCTTGTCCGGGACAGGGCTGAACGAGCAGTACTTC.

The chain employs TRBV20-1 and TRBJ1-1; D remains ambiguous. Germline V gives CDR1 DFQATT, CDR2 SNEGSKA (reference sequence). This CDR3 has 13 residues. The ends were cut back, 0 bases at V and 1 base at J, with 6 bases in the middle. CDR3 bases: TGCAGTGCTAGAGATCAACAGAACACTGAAGCTTTCTTT. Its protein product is CSARDQQNTEAFF.

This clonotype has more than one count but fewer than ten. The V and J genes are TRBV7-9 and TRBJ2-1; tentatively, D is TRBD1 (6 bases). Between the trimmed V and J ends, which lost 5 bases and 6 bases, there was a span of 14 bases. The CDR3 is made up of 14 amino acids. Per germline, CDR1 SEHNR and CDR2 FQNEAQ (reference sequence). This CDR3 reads CASSARVGGNEQFF. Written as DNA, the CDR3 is TGTGCCAGCAGCGCTCGGGTAGGGGGCAATGAGCAGTTCTTC.

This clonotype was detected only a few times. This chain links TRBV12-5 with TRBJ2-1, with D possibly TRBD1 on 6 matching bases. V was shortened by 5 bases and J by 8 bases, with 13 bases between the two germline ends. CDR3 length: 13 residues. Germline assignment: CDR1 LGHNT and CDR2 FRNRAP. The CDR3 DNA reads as TGTGCTAGTGGTCCGAAAGAGGGGGATGAGCAGTTCTTC. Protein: CASGPKEGDEQFF.

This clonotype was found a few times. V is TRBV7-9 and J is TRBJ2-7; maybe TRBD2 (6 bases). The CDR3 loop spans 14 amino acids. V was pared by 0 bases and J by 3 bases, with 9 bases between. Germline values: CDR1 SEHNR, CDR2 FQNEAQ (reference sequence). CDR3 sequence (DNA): TGTGCCAGCAGCTTAGCGCAGGAGGGCTACGAGCAGTACTTC. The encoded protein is CASSLAQEGYEQYF.

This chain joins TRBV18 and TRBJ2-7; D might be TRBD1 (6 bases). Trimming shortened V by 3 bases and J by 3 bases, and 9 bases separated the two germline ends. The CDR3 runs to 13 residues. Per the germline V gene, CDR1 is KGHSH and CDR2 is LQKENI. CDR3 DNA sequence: TGTGCCAGCTCACCGGACAGCTTCTACGAGCAGTACTTC. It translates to CASSPDSFYEQYF.

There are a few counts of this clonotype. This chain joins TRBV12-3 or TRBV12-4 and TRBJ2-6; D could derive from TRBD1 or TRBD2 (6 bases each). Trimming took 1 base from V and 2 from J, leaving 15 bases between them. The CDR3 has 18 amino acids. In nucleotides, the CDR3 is TGTGCCAGCAGTTTAGGGCCAGGGGAGGCCCCTGGGGCCAACGTCCTGACTTTC. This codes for CASSLGPGEAPGANVLTF.

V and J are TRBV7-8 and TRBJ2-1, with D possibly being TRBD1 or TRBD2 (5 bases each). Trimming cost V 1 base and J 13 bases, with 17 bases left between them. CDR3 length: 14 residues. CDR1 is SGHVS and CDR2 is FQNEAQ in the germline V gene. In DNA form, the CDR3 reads TGTGCCAGCAGCTTAGATCCGGGACCCCCATCCCAGTTCTTC. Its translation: CASSLDPGPPSQFF.